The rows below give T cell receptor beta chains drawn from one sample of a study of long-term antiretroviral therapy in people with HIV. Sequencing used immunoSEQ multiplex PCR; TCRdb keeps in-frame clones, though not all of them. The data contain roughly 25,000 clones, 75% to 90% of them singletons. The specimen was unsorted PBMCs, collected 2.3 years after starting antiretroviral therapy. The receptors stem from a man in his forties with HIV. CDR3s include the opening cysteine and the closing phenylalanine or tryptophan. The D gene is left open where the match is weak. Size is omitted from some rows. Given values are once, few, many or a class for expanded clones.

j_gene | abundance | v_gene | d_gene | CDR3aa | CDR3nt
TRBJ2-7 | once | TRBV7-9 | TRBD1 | CASSLATGYEQYF | TGTGCCAGCAGCTTAGCGACAGGGTACGAGCAGTACTTC
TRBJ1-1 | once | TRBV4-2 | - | CASSRDSNTEAFF | TGTGCCAGCAGCCGAGACTCGAACACTGAAGCTTTCTTT
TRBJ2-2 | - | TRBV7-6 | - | CASSHSGYTGELFF | TGTGCCAGCAGCCATAGCGGTTACACCGGGGAGCTGTTTTTT
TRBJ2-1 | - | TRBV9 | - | CASSEGWTVYNEQFF | TGTGCCAGCAGCGAAGGATGGACGGTCTACAATGAGCAGTTCTTC
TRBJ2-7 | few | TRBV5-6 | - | CASSLGQGRGYEQYF | TGTGCCAGCAGCTTGGGGCAGGGGAGAGGATACGAGCAGTACTTC
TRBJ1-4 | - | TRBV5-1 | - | CASSTGQQLNEKLFF | TGCGCCAGCAGCACAGGACAGCAACTAAATGAAAAACTGTTTTTT
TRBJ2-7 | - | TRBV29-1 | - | CSVRIRDYEQYF | TGCAGCGTCAGAATCCGGGACTACGAGCAGTACTTC
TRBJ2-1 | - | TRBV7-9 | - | CASSFYTGTNLNEQFF | TGTGCCAGCAGCTTCTACACCGGGACAAACCTCAATGAGCAGTTCTTC
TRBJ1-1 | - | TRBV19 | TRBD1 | CASSLSTGILDTEAFF | TGTGCCAGTAGCCTATCGACAGGGATATTGGACACTGAAGCTTTCTTT
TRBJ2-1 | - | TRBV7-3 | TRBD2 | CASSVSGTSGYNEQFF | TGTGCCAGCAGCGTCAGTGGGACTAGCGGCTACAATGAGCAGTTCTTC
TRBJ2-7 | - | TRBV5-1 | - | CASSLGSGADYEQYF | TGCGCCAGCAGCTTGGGGTCGGGGGCTGACTACGAGCAGTACTTC
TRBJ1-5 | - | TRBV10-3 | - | CAISVEPSNQPQHF | TGTGCCATCAGTGTGGAACCTAGCAATCAGCCCCAGCATTTT
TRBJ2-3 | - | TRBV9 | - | CASSVGQSTDTQYF | TGTGCCAGCAGCGTAGGTCAGAGCACAGATACGCAGTATTTT
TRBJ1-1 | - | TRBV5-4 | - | CASSLDSMNTEAFF | TGTGCCAGCAGCTTGGACAGTATGAACACTGAAGCTTTCTTT
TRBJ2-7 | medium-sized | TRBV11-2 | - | CASSLPGVYEQYF | TGTGCCAGCAGCTTACCCGGGGTCTACGAGCAGTACTTC
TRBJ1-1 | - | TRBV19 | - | CASSIDWFTEAFF | TGTGCCAGTAGTATAGATTGGTTCACTGAAGCTTTCTTT
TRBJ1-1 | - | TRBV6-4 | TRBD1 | CASRETGGRTEAFF | TGTGCCAGCAGGGAAACAGGGGGCCGGACTGAAGCTTTCTTT
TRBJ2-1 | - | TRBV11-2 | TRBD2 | CASSLSSGFYNEQFF | TGTGCCAGCAGCTTGTCTAGCGGGTTTTACAATGAGCAGTTCTTC
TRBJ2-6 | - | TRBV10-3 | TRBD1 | CAISGPGGLTGGGSGANVLTF | TGTGCCATCAGTGGGCCGGGGGGATTAACAGGGGGCGGGTCTGGGGCCAACGTCCTGACTTTC
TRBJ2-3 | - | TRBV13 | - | CASSLGLMGPDTQYF | TGTGCCAGCAGCTTAGGCCTAATGGGGCCAGATACGCAGTATTTT
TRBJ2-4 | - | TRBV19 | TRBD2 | CASSAGLAGGRVTSPAKNIQYF | TGTGCCAGTAGTGCCGGACTAGCGGGAGGGCGGGTTACGTCTCCGGCCAAAAACATTCAGTACTTC
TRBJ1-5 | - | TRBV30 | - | CAWSGDTNNQPQHF | TGTGCCTGGAGTGGGGACACCAACAATCAGCCCCAGCATTTT
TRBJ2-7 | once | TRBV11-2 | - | CASSLDRGRNYEQYF | TGTGCCAGCAGCTTAGATCGCGGCAGGAACTACGAGCAGTACTTC
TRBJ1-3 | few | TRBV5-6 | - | CASSRSGLGNTIYF | TGTGCCAGCAGCAGATCAGGGTTAGGAAACACCATATATTTT
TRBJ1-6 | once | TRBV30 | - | CAWSVWQSSYNSPLHF | TGTGCCTGGAGTGTGTGGCAGAGCTCCTATAATTCACCCCTCCACTTT
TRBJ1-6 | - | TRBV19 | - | CASSMSAGSRSPLHF | TGTGCCAGTAGTATGAGCGCGGGCTCCCGTTCACCCCTCCACTTT
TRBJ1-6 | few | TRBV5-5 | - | CASSLGGLEPPLHF | TGTGCCAGCAGCTTGGGGGGGCTGGAGCCGCCCCTCCACTTT
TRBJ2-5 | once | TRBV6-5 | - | CASSYRAQVGGETQYF | TGTGCCAGCAGTTACCGGGCCCAGGTCGGAGGAGAGACCCAGTACTTC
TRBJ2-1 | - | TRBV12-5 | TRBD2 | CASGLDTSGGVYEQFF | TGTGCTAGTGGTTTGGACACTAGCGGGGGGGTATATGAGCAGTTCTTC
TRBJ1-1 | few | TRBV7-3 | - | CASSLIPSRGEATEAFF | TGTGCCAGCAGCTTAATACCAAGTAGAGGGGAGGCCACTGAAGCTTTCTTT
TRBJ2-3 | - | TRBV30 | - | CAWISTDTQYF | TGTGCCTGGATTAGCACAGATACGCAGTATTTT
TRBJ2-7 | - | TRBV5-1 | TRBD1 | CASSSGTGSEQYF | TGCGCCAGCAGCTCCGGGACAGGGAGCGAGCAGTACTTC
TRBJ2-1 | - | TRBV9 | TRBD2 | CASSVTSAGFGYNEQFF | TGTGCCAGCAGCGTTACCTCAGCGGGATTCGGCTACAATGAGCAGTTCTTC
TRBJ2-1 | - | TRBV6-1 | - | CASSELRDLNEQFF | TGTGCCAGCAGTGAACTCCGAGACCTCAATGAGCAGTTCTTC
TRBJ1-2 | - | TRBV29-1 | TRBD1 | CSVTGSSNYGYTF | TGCAGCGTGACAGGGTCTTCTAACTATGGCTACACCTTC
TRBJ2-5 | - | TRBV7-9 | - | CASSLDATYQETQYF | TGTGCCAGCAGCTTAGATGCCACCTACCAAGAGACCCAGTACTTC
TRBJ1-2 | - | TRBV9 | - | CASRTGLYGYTF | TGTGCCTCACGAACAGGGCTCTATGGCTACACCTTC
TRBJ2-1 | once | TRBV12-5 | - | CASGLPYLQEITYNEQFF | TGTGCTAGTGGTTTGCCTTACCTACAGGAGATCACCTACAATGAGCAGTTCTTC
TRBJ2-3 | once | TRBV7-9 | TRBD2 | CASSLAGLAGGPATDTQYF | TGTGCCAGCAGCTTAGCGGGACTAGCGGGGGGGCCGGCCACAGATACGCAGTATTTT
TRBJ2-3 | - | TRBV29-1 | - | CSVVRTDTQYF | TGCAGCGTTGTCAGAACAGATACGCAGTATTTT
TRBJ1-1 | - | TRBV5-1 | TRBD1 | CASSLVPGDRGHTEAFF | TGCGCCAGCAGCTTGGTCCCAGGGGACAGGGGGCACACTGAAGCTTTCTTT
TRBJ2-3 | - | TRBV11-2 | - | CASSTRDSLTDTQYF | TGTGCCAGCAGCACCCGGGACTCCCTCACAGATACGCAGTATTTT
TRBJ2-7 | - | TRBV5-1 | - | CASSLTGAVNEQYF | TGCGCCAGCAGCTTGACGGGAGCTGTAAACGAGCAGTACTTC
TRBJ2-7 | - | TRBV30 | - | CAYQTRPTYEQYF | TGTGCCTACCAGACCCGGCCCACCTACGAGCAGTACTTC
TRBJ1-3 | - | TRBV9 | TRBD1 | CASSSGDRVGSGNTIYF | TGTGCCAGCAGCTCCGGGGACAGGGTAGGCTCTGGAAACACCATATATTTT
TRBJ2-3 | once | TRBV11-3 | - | CASSLADWGPDTQYF | TGTGCCAGCAGCTTAGCGGACTGGGGCCCAGATACGCAGTATTTT
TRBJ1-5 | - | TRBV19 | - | CASSIEGDYGWVPPEKPQHF | TGTGCCAGTAGTATAGAGGGGGACTACGGTTGGGTCCCTCCGGAGAAGCCCCAGCATTTT
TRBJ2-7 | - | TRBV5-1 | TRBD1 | CASSPGQGISYEQYF | TGCGCCAGCAGCCCAGGACAGGGGATCTCCTACGAGCAGTACTTC